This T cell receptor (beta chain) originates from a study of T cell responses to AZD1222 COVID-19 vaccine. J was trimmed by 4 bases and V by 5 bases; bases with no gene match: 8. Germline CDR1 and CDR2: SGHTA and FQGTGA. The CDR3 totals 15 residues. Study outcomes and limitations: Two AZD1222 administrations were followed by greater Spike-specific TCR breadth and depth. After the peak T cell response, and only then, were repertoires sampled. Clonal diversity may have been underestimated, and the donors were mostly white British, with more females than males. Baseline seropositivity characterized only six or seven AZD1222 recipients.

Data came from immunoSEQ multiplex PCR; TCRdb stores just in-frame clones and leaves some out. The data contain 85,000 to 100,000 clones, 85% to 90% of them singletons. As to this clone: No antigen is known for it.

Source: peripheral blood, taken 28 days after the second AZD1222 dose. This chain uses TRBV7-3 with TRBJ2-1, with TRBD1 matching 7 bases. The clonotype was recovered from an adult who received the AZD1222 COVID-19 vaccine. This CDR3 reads CASSPATGMYNEQFF. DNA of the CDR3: TGTGCCAGCAGCCCAGCGACAGGGATGTACAATGAGCAGTTCTTC.